The T cell receptor beta chain described here comes from a study of T cells in Graves' hyperthyroidism and ophthalmopathy. Study information: Peripheral blood samples were taken at initial diagnosis, prior to any treatment.

This clonotype has a count of ten or more. Its antigen is unknown. Regions amplified from RNA transcripts were the TCR beta CDR3 regions. The HTBI primer set drove a first-round RT-PCR of the TCR CDR3. A single record per CDR3 protein comes from TCRdb applying MiXCR to the multiplex PCR reads. The sample lists roughly 420,000 distinct CDR3 sequences; 15% to 19% were seen once. A roughly 9.3 ml volume of fresh peripheral blood provided the PBMCs. V lost 1 base and J lost 6; bases outside the gene matches: 9. The CDR3 length is 15 residues. Germline V gene lookup returns CDR1 LGHDT and CDR2 YNNKEL (reference sequence). Findings of the study overall: The blood repertoire included most of the expanded thyroid clonotypes above 0.001. The model foresaw ophthalmopathy a median around seven months prior to onset.

The chain is built from TRBV3-1 and TRBJ2-7; 7 nucleotides match TRBD1. Sequencing was done on a sample of blood. The receptor's source is a woman aged 18-29 years with Graves' hyperthyroidism. The CDR3 DNA follows: TGTGCCAGCAGCCAAGGCCGGACAGGACTCTTCGAGCAGTACTTC. Amino acid sequence: CASSQGRTGLFEQYF.